The T cell receptor beta chain described here comes from a study of T-cell reconstitution after alpha-beta-depleted transplantation in children. Researchers prepared the TCRbeta library using unique molecular identifiers, the study reports. TCRdb analysed the PCR reads with MiXCR anew, one entry per CDR3 protein. The table lists around 680,000 distinct CDR3 sequences, 16% of them singletons, with about 1.1% in the top ten. V dropped 0 bases and J dropped 4 bases, with 15 bases sitting between them. The CDR3 covers 15 residues. Germline V gene sequence: CDR1 DFQATT, CDR2 SNEGSKA (reference sequence). The rearrangement joins TRBV20-1 to TRBJ1-2; maybe TRBD1 (6 bases). This clonotype was obtained from a human donor who donated a stem cell graft to a child with acute myeloid leukemia. Source: PBMCs from the stem cell graft donor, taken from the stem cell graft. CDR3 in amino acids: CSARDVDRPTYGYTF. The CDR3 DNA follows: TGCAGTGCTAGAGATGTTGACAGGCCGACCTATGGCTACACCTTC.